The T cell receptor (beta chain) under discussion was sequenced for a study of control samples from healthy donors and cancer patients. The method was immunoSEQ multiplex PCR; TCRdb's version includes in-frame clones alone and lacks a portion of them. The sample has 150,000 to 200,000 clones; approximately 94% are singletons. The sequence was obtained from a woman between 40 and 50 years old in good health. Sequencing was performed on blood.

CDR3 region: CATNSGRVGGETQYF. Written as DNA, the CDR3 is TGTGCCACCAATAGCGGGAGGGTGGGTGGCGAGACCCAGTACTTC. The V gene is TRBV6-8, the J gene TRBJ2-5; 11 bases are shared with TRBD2. CDR3 length: 15 residues. J was trimmed by 5 bases and V by 10 bases; bases with no gene match: 12. Germline V gives CDR1 MNHGY, CDR2 SAAAGT.